This T cell receptor beta chain was obtained from a study of blood T cell repertoires in COVID-19. Whole-study context: Donors in the United States, Italy and Spain gave samples during acute or convalescent COVID-19. In each case, the material was cDNA or gDNA derived from T cells, B-cell-depleted T cells, or PBMCs.

The length of the CDR3 is 16 residues. Trimming at V came to 0 bases and at J to 3 bases, leaving 2 bases not matched to a gene. Germline assignment: CDR1 MNHEY and CDR2 SVGEGT. Per the original methods: Using reference gene primer amplification, nucleated cell counts were estimated. TCRdb's table, derived via immunoSEQ multiplex PCR, lists solely in-frame clones and lacks some. V and J calls and clone size are copied from that table; D and trimming were computed from the DNA. The table shows some 100,000 clones, with 70% to 90% occurring only once. Sequencing input: PBMCs or T cells enriched from blood (not recorded which). This sequence was found in a woman between 45 and 65 years old who had recovered from COVID-19. V gene TRBV6-2 or TRBV6-3 combines with J gene TRBJ1-5, with TRBD1 matching over 10 bases. For the CDR3, the DNA is TGTGCCAGCAGTTACTCGACAGGGGGCCTCAATCAGCCCCAGCATTTT. Encoded protein: CASSYSTGGLNQPQHF.